These 6 T cell receptor beta chains originate from one sample sequenced in a study of T cell changes during pregnancy in multiple sclerosis. The table came from immunoSEQ multiplex PCR; TCRdb's copy has only in-frame clones and leaves some out. The repertoire holds about 100,000 clones, with around 93% as singletons. This specimen was peripheral blood, taken in the third trimester of pregnancy. These receptors were collected from a female donor in good health, enrolled as a control in a pregnancy study.

The chain carries TRBV7-8 and TRBJ1-6, with 8 bases identical to TRBD1. This CDR3 has 16 amino acids. In germline, CDR1 is SGHVS, CDR2 FQNEAQ. V lost 5 bases to trimming and J lost 3 bases; unmatched junction nucleotides: 6. CDR3 coding DNA: TGTGCCAGCAGCCCGGGACAGGTAGACTATAATTCACCCCTCCACTTT. Amino acids: CASSPGQVDYNSPLHF.

This rearrangement joins TRBV25-1 to TRBJ2-1, with 7 bases aligning to TRBD1. CDR3 size: 14 residues. Germline V CDR1 and CDR2: MGHDK, SYGVNS. J lost 9 bases, V lost 4 bases, and 9 bases had no gene match. The CDR3 loop is CASSVTGEYGEQFF. CDR3 in DNA: TGTGCCAGCAGTGTCACAGGGGAATACGGTGAGCAGTTCTTC.

The chain links TRBV11-3 to TRBJ2-3, with D possibly being TRBD1 (8 bases). CDR3 size: 15 residues. V lost 5 bases, J lost 4 bases, and 16 bases lay in between. Germline V CDR1 and CDR2: SGHNT, YENEEA. Here the CDR3 DNA reads TGTGCCAGCAGCCTACGGACAGGGAGGGCAGATACGCAGTATTTT. Translated, it gives CASSLRTGRADTQYF.

This clone has a handful of counts. The chain uses TRBV19 and TRBJ1-1; a possible D gene is TRBD1 (5 bases). The CDR3 runs 16 residues. Between the trimmed V and J ends, which lost 3 bases and 4 bases, there was a span of 18 bases. From germline, CDR1 is LNHDA and CDR2 SQIVND (reference sequence). The CDR3 sequence is CASSIPAGRGTTEAFF. CDR3 coding DNA: TGTGCCAGTAGTATTCCAGCAGGGAGGGGCACCACTGAAGCTTTCTTT. The whole variable domain, remainder taken from reference TRBV19 and TRBJ1-1, is DGGITQSPKYLFRKEGQNVTLSCEQNLNHDAMYWYRQDPGQGLRLIYYSQIVNDFQKGDIAEGYSVSREKKESFPLTVTSAQKNPTAFYLCASSIPAGRGTTEAFFGQGTRLTVV.

This CDR3 reads CAWSGRGLNTEAFF. The CDR3 DNA reads TGTGCCTGGAGTGGCAGGGGCCTCAACACTGAAGCTTTCTTT. V gene TRBV30 combines with J gene TRBJ1-1; D is possibly TRBD1 (6 bases). Per germline, CDR1 GTSNPN and CDR2 SVGIG (reference sequence). The V gene lost 1 base and the J gene lost 2 bases, with 11 bases spanning the gap. This CDR3 has 14 residues.

This rearrangement joins TRBV11-2 to TRBJ2-7; the D is unclear. CDR1 is SGHAT, CDR2 FQNNGV, per germline. The CDR3 loop spans 12 amino acids. V was shortened by 2 bases and J by 4 bases, with 6 bases between the two germline ends. The CDR3 protein is CASSLRLYEQYF. CDR3 sequence (DNA): TGTGCCAGCAGCTTAAGACTTTACGAGCAGTACTTC.